This TCR beta chain originates from a study of blood T cell repertoires in COVID-19. In the study overall: Sources were T cells, B-cell-depleted T cells, or PBMCs; the material itself was cDNA or gDNA.

Between the trimmed V and J ends, which lost 6 bases and 3 bases, there was a span of 11 bases. The CDR3 contains 13 residues. Germline values: CDR1 KGHSH, CDR2 LQKENI. Original methodology: How many nucleated cells were present was estimated from reference gene primer amplification. Libraries were prepared by immunoSEQ multiplex PCR; TCRdb keeps only in-frame clonotypes and omits some of them. V and J calls and clone size are copied from that table; D and trimming were computed from the DNA. The data contain more than 40,000 clones, over 85% of them singletons. This clonotype was obtained from a man older than 75 with acute or convalescent COVID-19. The rearrangement uses TRBV18 and TRBJ1-1; D is unclear. The material sequenced was peripheral blood. Here the CDR3 reads CASSLAADTEAFF. The CDR3, as DNA: TGTGCCAGCTCTCTGGCTGCAGACACTGAAGCTTTCTTT.